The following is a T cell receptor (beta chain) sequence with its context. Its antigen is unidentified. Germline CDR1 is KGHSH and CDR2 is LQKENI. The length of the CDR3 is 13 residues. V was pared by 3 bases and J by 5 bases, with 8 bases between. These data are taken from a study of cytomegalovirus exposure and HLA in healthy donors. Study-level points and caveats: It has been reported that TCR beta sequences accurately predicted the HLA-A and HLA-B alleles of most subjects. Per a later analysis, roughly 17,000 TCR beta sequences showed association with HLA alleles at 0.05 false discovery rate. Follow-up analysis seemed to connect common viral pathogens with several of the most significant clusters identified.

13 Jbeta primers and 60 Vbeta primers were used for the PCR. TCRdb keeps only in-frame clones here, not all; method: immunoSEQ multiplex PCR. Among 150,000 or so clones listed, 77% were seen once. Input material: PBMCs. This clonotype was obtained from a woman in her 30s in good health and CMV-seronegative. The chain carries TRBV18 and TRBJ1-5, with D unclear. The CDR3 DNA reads TGTGCCAGCTCACCCCCCCGGGATCAGCCCCAGCATTTT. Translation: CASSPPRDQPQHF.